This T cell receptor beta chain was observed in a study of blood T cell repertoires in COVID-19. In the original analysis: Amplification from reference gene primers served as the basis for estimated nucleated cell counts. Repertoires were generated with immunoSEQ multiplex PCR, while TCRdb's copy carries only in-frame clones and drops some. V and J calls and clone size come straight from that table; D and trimming were deduced from the DNA. The sample lists some 270,000 clones, about 89% occurring once. The CDR3 is made up of 14 amino acids. Looked up from germline, CDR1 is SGHRS and CDR2 is YFSETQ. The J segment lost 6 bases and the V segment lost 3 bases, leaving 6 bases of the junction unmatched.

The V gene is TRBV5-1, the J gene TRBJ1-3; 7 bases map to TRBD1. Sequenced material: PBMCs or T cells enriched from blood (not recorded which). The receptor comes from a woman aged 40 to 50 who had recovered from COVID-19. CDR3 protein: CASSSGTAENTIYF. The DNA of the CDR3 is TGCGCCAGCAGCTCCGGGACAGCGGAAAACACCATATATTTT.